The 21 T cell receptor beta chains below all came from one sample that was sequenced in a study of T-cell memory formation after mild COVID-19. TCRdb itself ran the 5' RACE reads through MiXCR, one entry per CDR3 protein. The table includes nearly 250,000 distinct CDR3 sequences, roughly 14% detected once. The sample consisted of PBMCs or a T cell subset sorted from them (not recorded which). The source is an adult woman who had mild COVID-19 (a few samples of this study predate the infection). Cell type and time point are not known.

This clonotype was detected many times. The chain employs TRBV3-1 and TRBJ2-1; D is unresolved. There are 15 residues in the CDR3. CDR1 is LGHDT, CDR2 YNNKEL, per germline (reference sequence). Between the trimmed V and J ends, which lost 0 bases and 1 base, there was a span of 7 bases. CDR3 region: CASSQEAGSYNEQFF. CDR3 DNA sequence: TGTGCCAGCAGCCAAGAGGCCGGGTCCTACAATGAGCAGTTCTTC.

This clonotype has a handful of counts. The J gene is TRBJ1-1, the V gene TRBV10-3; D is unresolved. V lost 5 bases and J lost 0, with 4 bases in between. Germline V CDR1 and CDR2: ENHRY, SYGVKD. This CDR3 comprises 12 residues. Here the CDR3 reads CAISRVNTEAFF. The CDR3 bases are TGTGCCATCAGTCGGGTGAACACTGAAGCTTTCTTT.

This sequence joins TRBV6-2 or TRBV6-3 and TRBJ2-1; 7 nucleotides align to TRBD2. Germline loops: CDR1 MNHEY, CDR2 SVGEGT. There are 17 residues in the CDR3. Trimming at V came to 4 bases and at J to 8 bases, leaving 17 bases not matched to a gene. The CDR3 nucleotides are TGTGCCAGCAGTTTCCCCGCCAGGGCGGGAGTTTGGGATGAGCAGTTCTTC. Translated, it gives CASSFPARAGVWDEQFF.

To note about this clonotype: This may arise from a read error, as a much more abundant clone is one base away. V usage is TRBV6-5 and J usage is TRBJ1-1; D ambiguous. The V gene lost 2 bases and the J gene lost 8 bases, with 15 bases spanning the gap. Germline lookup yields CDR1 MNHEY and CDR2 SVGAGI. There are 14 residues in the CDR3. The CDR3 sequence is CASSYTWTASEAFF. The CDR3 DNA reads TGTGCCAGCAGTTACACCTGGACCGCCTCAGAAGCTTTCTTT.

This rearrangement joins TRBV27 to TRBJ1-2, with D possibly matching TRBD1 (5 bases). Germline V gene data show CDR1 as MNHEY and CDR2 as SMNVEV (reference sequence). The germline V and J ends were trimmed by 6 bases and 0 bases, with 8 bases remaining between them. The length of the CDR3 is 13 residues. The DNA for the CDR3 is TGTGCCAGCAGACCGGGGGCTAACTATGGCTACACCTTC. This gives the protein CASRPGANYGYTF.

DNA of the CDR3: TGTGCCAGCATACGGACTAGCGGGAGCGGCGGGGAGCTGTTTTTT. Translating it yields CASIRTSGSGGELFF. The chain has TRBV7-9 and TRBJ2-2, with TRBD2 matching 13 bases. Germline lookup yields CDR1 SEHNR and CDR2 FQNEAQ (reference sequence). Trimming took 7 bases from V and 7 from J; bases not matched to a gene: 6. The CDR3 has 15 amino acids.

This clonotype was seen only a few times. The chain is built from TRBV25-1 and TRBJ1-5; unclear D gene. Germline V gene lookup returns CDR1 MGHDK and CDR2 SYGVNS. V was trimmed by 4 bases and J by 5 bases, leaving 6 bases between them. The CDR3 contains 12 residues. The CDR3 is CASSVRDQPQHF. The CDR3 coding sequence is TGTGCCAGCAGTGTGAGGGATCAGCCCCAGCATTTT.

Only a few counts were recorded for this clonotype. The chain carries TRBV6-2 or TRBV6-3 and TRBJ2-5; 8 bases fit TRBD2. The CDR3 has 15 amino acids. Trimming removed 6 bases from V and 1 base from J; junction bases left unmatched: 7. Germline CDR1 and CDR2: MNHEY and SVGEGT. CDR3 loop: CASRSIAGPQETQYF. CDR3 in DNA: TGTGCCAGCAGGTCGATAGCGGGACCCCAAGAGACCCAGTACTTC.

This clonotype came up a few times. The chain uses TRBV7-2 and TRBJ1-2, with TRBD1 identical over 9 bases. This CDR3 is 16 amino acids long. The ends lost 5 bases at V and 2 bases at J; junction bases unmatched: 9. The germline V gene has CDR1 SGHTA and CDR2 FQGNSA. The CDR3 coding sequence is TGTGCCAGCAGCCTCGGCCTGGGGACAGGGAACTATGGCTACACCTTC. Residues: CASSLGLGTGNYGYTF.

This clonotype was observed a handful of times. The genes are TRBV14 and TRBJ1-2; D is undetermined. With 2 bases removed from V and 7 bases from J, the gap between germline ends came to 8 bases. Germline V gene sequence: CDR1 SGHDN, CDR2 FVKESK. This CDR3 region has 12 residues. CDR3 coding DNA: TGTGCCAGCAGCCAATTCGAACGTGGCTACACCTTC. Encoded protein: CASSQFERGYTF.

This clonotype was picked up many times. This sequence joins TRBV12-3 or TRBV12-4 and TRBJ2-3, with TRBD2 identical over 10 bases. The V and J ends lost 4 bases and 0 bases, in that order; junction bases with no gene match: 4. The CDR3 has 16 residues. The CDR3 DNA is TGTGCCAGCAGTTCGGGACTAGCGTCTAGCACAGATACGCAGTATTTT. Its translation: CASSSGLASSTDTQYF.

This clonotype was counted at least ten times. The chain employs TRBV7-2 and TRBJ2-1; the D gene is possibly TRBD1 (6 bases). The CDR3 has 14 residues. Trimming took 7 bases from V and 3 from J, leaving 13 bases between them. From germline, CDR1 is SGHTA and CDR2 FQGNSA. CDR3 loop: CASTQGGSYNEQFF. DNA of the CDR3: TGTGCCAGCACCCAAGGGGGTAGCTACAATGAGCAGTTCTTC. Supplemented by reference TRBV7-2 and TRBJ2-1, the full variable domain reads GAGVSQSPSNKVTEKGKDVELRCDPISGHTALYWYRQSLGQGLEFLIYFQGNSAPDKSGLPSDRFSAERTGGSVSTLTIQRTQQEDSAVYLCASTQGGSYNEQFFGPGTRLTVL.

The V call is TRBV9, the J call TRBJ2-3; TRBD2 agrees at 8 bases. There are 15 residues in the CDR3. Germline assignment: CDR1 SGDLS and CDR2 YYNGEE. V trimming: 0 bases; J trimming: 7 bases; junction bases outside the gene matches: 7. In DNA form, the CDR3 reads TGTGCCAGCAGCGTAGCGGCTAGCGGGCTAAATACGCAGTATTTT. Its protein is CASSVAASGLNTQYF.

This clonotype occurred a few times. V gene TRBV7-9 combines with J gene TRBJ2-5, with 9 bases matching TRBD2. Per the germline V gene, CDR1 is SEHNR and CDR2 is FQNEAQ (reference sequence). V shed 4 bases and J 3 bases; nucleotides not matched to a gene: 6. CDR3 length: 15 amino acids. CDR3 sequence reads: CASSSSGGPKETQYF. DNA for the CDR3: TGTGCCAGCAGCTCGAGCGGGGGGCCAAAAGAGACCCAGTACTTC.

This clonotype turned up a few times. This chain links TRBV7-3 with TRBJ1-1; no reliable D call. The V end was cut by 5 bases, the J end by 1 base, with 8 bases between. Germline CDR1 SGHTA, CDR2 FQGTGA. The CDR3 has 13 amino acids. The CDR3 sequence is CASSDLQNTEAFF. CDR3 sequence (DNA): TGTGCCAGCAGCGACCTCCAGAACACTGAAGCTTTCTTT.

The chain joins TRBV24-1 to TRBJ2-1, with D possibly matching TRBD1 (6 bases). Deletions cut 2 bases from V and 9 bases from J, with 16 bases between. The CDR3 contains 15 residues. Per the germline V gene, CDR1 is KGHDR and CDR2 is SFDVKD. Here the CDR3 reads CATSDSSFSGVEQFF. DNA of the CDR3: TGTGCCACCAGTGATTCATCTTTTTCAGGGGTTGAGCAGTTCTTC.

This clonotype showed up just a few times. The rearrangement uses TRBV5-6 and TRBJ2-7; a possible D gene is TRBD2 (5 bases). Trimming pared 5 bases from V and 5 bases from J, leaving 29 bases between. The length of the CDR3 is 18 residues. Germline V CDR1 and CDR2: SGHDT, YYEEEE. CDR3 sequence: CASSTRWEAADLMHEQYF. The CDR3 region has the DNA TGTGCCAGCAGTACCCGATGGGAAGCAGCGGACTTGATGCACGAGCAGTACTTC.

CDR3 DNA sequence: TGCGCCAGCAGTTCCTCAGGGGGCTCTGGCTACACCTTC. Encoded protein: CASSSSGGSGYTF. This rearrangement joins TRBV5-1 to TRBJ1-2; 8 positions match TRBD1. The CDR3 covers 13 residues. V lost 5 bases and J lost 7; bases outside the gene matches: 7. Germline values: CDR1 SGHRS, CDR2 YFSETQ.

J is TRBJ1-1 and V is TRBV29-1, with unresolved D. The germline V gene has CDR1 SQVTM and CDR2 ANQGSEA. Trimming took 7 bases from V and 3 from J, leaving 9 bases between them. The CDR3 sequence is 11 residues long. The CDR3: CSGNRYTEAFF. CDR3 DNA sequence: TGCAGCGGAAACCGGTACACTGAAGCTTTCTTT.

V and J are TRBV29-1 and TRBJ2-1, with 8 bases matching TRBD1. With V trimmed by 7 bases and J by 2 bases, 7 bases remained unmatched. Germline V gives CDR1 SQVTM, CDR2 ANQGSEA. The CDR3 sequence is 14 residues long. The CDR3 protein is CSAGTGRTYNEQFF. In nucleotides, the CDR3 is TGCAGCGCAGGGACAGGTAGAACCTACAATGAGCAGTTCTTC.

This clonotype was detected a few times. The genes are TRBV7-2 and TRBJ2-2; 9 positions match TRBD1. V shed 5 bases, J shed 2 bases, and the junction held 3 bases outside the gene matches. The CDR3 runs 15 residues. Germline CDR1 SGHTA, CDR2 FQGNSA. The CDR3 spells CASSHRGHNTGELFF. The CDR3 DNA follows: TGTGCCAGCAGCCACAGGGGGCATAACACCGGGGAGCTGTTTTTT.